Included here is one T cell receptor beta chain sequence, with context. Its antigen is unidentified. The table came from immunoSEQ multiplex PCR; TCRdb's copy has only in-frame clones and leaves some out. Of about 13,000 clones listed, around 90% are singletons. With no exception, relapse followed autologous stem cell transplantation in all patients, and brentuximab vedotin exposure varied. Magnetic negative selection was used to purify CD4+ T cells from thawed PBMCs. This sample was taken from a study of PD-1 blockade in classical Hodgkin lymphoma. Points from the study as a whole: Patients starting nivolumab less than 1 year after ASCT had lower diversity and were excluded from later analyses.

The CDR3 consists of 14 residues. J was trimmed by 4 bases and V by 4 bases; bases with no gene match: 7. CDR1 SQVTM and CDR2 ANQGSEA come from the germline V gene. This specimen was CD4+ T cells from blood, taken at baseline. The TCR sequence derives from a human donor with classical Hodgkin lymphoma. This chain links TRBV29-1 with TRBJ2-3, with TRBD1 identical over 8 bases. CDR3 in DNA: TGCAGCGTTGGATCCGGGACAGGTTCAGATACGCAGTATTTT. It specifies CSVGSGTGSDTQYF.